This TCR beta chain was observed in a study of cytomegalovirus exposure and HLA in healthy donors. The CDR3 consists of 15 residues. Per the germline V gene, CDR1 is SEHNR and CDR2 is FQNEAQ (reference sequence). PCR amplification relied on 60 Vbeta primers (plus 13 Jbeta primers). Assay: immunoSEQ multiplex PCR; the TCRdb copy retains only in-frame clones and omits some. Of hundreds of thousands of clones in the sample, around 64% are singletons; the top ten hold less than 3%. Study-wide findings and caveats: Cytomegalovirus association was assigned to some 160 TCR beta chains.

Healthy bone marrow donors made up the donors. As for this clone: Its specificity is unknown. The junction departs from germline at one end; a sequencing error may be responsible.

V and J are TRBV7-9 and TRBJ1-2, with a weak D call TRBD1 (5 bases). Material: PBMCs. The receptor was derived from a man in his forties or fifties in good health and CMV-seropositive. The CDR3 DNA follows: TGTTCCAGCAGTTTACCCCAGGGTAGCCGGGGGGGCTACACCTTC. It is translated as CSSSLPQGSRGGYTF.